The 2 T cell receptor beta chains given below trace back to one sample, sequenced in a study of control samples from healthy donors and cancer patients. Measured with immunoSEQ multiplex PCR; TCRdb has only the in-frame clones, and not every one. The data hold some 150,000 clones, with approximately 92% observed a single time. Source material: blood. The source of these receptors is a man aged 25 to 40 in good health.

The chain employs TRBV5-1 and TRBJ1-1; 9 nucleotides align to TRBD1. J gave up 5 bases and V 4 bases, and 9 bases lay outside the gene matches. There are 15 residues in the CDR3. The germline V gene encodes CDR1 SGHRS and CDR2 YFSETQ. The CDR3: CASSRAGTGLTEAFF. CDR3 sequence (DNA): TGCGCCAGCAGCAGGGCCGGGACAGGGCTGACTGAAGCTTTCTTT. Together with reference TRBV5-1 and TRBJ1-1, the CDR3 gives the full variable domain: KAGVTQTPRYLIKTRGQQVTLSCSPISGHRSVSWYQQTPGQGLQFLFEYFSETQRNKGNFPGRFSGRQFSNSRSEMNVSTLELGDSALYLCASSRAGTGLTEAFFGQGTRLTVV.

V is TRBV11-2 and J is TRBJ2-2; no definite D call. The germline V and J ends were trimmed by 1 base and 8 bases, with 11 bases remaining between them. Germline loops: CDR1 SGHAT, CDR2 FQNNGV. This CDR3 contains 14 residues. The CDR3 sequence is CASSLGHLRGELFF. CDR3 DNA: TGTGCCAGCAGCTTAGGTCATTTACGGGGGGAGCTGTTTTTT. Full variable domain (rest looked up from reference TRBV11-2 and TRBJ2-2): EAGVAQSPRYKIIEKRQSVAFWCNPISGHATLYWYQQILGQGPKLLIQFQNNGVVDDSQLPKDRFSAERLKGVDSTLKIQPAKLEDSAVYLCASSLGHLRGELFFGEGSRLTVL.